A single sample gave rise to the 23 T cell receptor beta chains below, sequenced in a study of tumor-infiltrating lymphocytes in primary liver carcinoma. Unsorted whole blood yielded blood RNA, and germline DNA was extracted as well. The investigators made TCR beta cDNA from approximately 510 ng total RNA, using a constant-region primer. Three-round nested multiplex PCR performed with slightly modified ARM-PCR produced the TCR beta libraries. Investigators reported that the first two PCR rounds, at 10 cycles each, used TRBV1-TRBV30 forward primers with a C-beta reverse primer. MiXCR, applied by TCRdb to the multiplex PCR reads, yields one record per CDR3 protein. Of a few hundred thousand distinct CDR3 sequences listed, around three fifths are singletons. The sequenced sample was peripheral blood. The receptors here all came from a woman aged 25-40 years with primary liver carcinoma and hepatitis B virus infection.

The chain carries TRBV10-3 and TRBJ2-5; the match to TRBD1 covers 12 bases. V shed 7 bases, J shed 4 bases, and the junction held 10 bases outside the gene matches. From germline, CDR1 is ENHRY and CDR2 SYGVKD. The CDR3 is 16 amino acids. The CDR3 is CAIKAGQGAGGETQYF. The CDR3 region has the DNA TGTGCCATCAAAGCGGGACAGGGGGCCGGGGGAGAGACCCAGTACTTC.

This clonotype has a handful of counts. The chain links TRBV5-6 to TRBJ1-1; D perhaps matches TRBD1 (6 bases). Germline V gene data show CDR1 as SGHDT and CDR2 as YYEEEE. The CDR3 has 16 amino acids. Trimming removed 4 bases from V and 0 bases from J, with 16 bases in between. This CDR3 reads CASSEPYRVVNTEAFF. Written as DNA, the CDR3 is TGTGCCAGCAGCGAACCGTACAGGGTGGTGAACACTGAAGCTTTCTTT.

On this clonotype: A much larger clone lies one base from this, so it may be a read error. The rearrangement uses TRBV4-1 and TRBJ2-7; 11 positions agree with TRBD2. Germline assignment: CDR1 MGHRA and CDR2 YSYEKL. The CDR3 totals 18 residues. V lost 1 base and J lost 0; bases outside the gene matches: 8. This chain's CDR3 is CASSQVPLLAGASYEQYF. Written as DNA, the CDR3 is TGCGCCAGCAGCCAAGTCCCCCTACTAGCGGGGGCCTCCTACGAGCAGTACTTC.

A remark on this clonotype: Being one base from a much bigger clone, this may be a read error. The DNA of the CDR3 is TGTGCCAGCAGTTACGCGGGTAATCAGTCCCAGCATTTT. It is translated as CASSYAGNQSQHF. The V call is TRBV6-2 or TRBV6-3, the J call TRBJ1-5; D unresolved. Germline V gives CDR1 MNHEY, CDR2 SVGEGT. CDR3 length: 13 residues.

This clonotype was seen more than once but under ten times. The CDR3 loop reads CASSLDRAGRNTIYF. CDR3 DNA: TGTGCCAGCAGTCTAGACAGGGCAGGCCGAAACACCATATATTTT. This chain connects TRBV6-5 to TRBJ1-3, with TRBD1 matching 7 bases. The CDR3 loop spans 15 amino acids. In germline, CDR1 is MNHEY, CDR2 SVGAGI. Losses at the gene ends were 5 bases for V and 5 bases for J; bases not matched to a gene: 9.

As to this clonotype: A junction end diverges from the germline sequence, so it may reflect a read error. V and J are TRBV7-2 and TRBJ2-3; 9 bases map to TRBD2. CDR3 length: 17 residues. CDR1 is SGHTA and CDR2 is FQGNSA in the germline V gene. The CDR3 bases are TGTGCCGGCAGCTTATTTGGACTAGCGACTAGCACAGATACGCAGTATTTT. Encoded protein: CAGSLFGLATSTDTQYF.

With respect to this clonotype: Just one base apart from a much larger clone, this may be a read error. The chain combines TRBV4-3 with TRBJ2-1; D remains unclear. The CDR3 extends over 14 amino acids. V was clipped by 0 bases and J by 11 bases, with 14 bases between them. The germline CDR1 and CDR2 sequences are LGHNA and YSLEER. CDR3 protein: CASSQDELDGQQFF. As DNA, the CDR3 is TGCGCCAGCAGCCAAGATGAATTGGACGGACAGCAGTTCTTC.

The V call is TRBV5-4, the J call TRBJ2-5, with D perhaps matching TRBD2 (6 bases). The CDR3 covers 16 residues. V was pared by 3 bases and J by 0 bases, with 15 bases between. Germline CDR1 reads SGHNT; CDR2 reads YYREEE (reference sequence). In DNA, the CDR3 is TGTGCCAGCAGCTCATGGGGGGTAGCACACCAAGAGACCCAGTACTTC. Translating it yields CASSSWGVAHQETQYF.

This chain connects TRBV6-2 or TRBV6-3 to TRBJ2-7; maybe TRBD2 (5 bases). Germline values: CDR1 MNHEY, CDR2 SVGEGT. Deletions cut 3 bases from V and 2 bases from J, with 14 bases between. The CDR3 totals 15 residues. The CDR3 DNA follows: TGTGCCAGCAGTTATGGTCTCGGACTTACCTACGAGCAGTACTTC. Protein: CASSYGLGLTYEQYF.

This clonotype has just a few counts. A much larger clone lies one base from this, so it may be a read error. The chain combines TRBV28 with TRBJ1-1; tentatively, D is TRBD1 (5 bases). The CDR3 is 15 residues long. CDR1 MDHEN and CDR2 SYDVKM come from the germline V gene. The germline V and J ends were trimmed by 11 bases and 5 bases, with 24 bases remaining between them. The CDR3 region is CAGTTAGPRGTEAFF. CDR3 bases: TGTGCCGGCACCACAGCAGGGCCGAGAGGGACTGAAGCTTTCTTT.

About this clonotype: A read error may be the cause here, since a much bigger clone is one base away. The final CDR3 position lacks the conserved phenylalanine or tryptophan, pointing to a likely read error. The chain joins TRBV4-3 to TRBJ2-1; no reliable D call. The CDR3 runs 14 residues. Germline-derived CDR1 and CDR2 are LGHNA and YSLEER. V was trimmed by 1 base and J by 7 bases, leaving 11 bases between them. DNA for the CDR3: TGCGCCAGCAGCCAAGGGCTTTTGCCTAATGAGCAGTTCCTC. Encoded protein: CASSQGLLPNEQFL.

The rearrangement links TRBV24-1 to TRBJ2-1; the match to TRBD2 covers 8 bases. Germline CDR1 KGHDR, CDR2 SFDVKD. V lost 6 bases, J lost 9 bases, and 3 bases stayed unmatched. The CDR3 consists of 12 residues. Here the CDR3 reads CATSRREVEQFF. In DNA form, the CDR3 reads TGTGCCACCAGTCGGCGGGAGGTTGAGCAGTTCTTC.

A word on this clonotype: One junction end disagrees with the germline gene, perhaps due to a read error. The chain is built from TRBV11-2 and TRBJ2-1; TRBD2 is a possible D gene (6 bases). Germline assignment: CDR1 SGHAT and CDR2 FQNNGV. CDR3 length equals 18 residues. CDR3 amino acids: CTSSRQGGGGNASVEQFF. The CDR3 DNA follows: TGTACCAGCAGCCGTCAAGGAGGTGGCGGGAATGCCAGCGTTGAGCAGTTCTTC.

This clonotype was counted many times. This rearrangement joins TRBV29-1 to TRBJ2-1, with D possibly being TRBD1 (5 bases). The CDR3 has 13 residues. From germline, CDR1 is SQVTM and CDR2 ANQGSEA. Trimming removed 7 bases from V and 8 bases from J, with 18 bases in between. The chain's CDR3 is CSGPWAGIDEQFF. CDR3 nucleotide sequence: TGCAGCGGCCCCTGGGCAGGGATCGATGAGCAGTTCTTC.

Remarks on this clonotype: A much larger clone sits a single nucleotide away, making a read error possible. The CDR3 region is CASSQEMGGASYEQYF. CDR3 nucleotides: TGTGCCAGCAGCCAAGAAATGGGAGGAGCGTCCTACGAGCAGTACTTC. The chain is built from TRBV4-2 and TRBJ2-7; perhaps TRBD2 as D (6 bases). Germline lookup yields CDR1 LGHNA and CDR2 YNFKEQ. V was cut by 0 bases and J by 1 base, with 13 bases left in between. The CDR3 runs to 16 residues.

Comment on this clonotype: The germline gene is not matched at one end of the junction; a read error may be the cause. The chain carries TRBV7-8 and TRBJ2-1, with 7 bases fitting TRBD2. CDR1 and CDR2 from the germline V gene are SGHVS and FQNEAQ. The CDR3 is 15 residues long. This chain's CDR3 is CASSLGAGEGNERFF. DNA of the CDR3: TGTGCCAGCAGCTTAGGGGCGGGAGAGGGCAATGAGCGGTTCTTC.

This chain uses TRBV30 with TRBJ2-7; 7 bases line up with TRBD1. Looked up from germline, CDR1 is GTSNPN and CDR2 is SVGIG (reference sequence). The V and J ends lost 3 bases and 3 bases, in that order; junction bases with no gene match: 5. The CDR3 runs 13 residues. The CDR3 loop reads CAWSLDRIYEQYF. CDR3 coding DNA: TGTGCCTGGAGCTTGGACAGGATCTACGAGCAGTACTTC. Drawing the rest from reference TRBV30 and TRBJ2-7, the complete variable domain is SQTIHQWPATLVQPVGSPLSLECTVEGTSNPNLYWYRQAAGRGLQLLFYSVGIGQISSEVPQNLSASRPQDRQFILSSKKLLLSDSGFYLCAWSLDRIYEQYFGPGTRLTVT.

This clonotype was seen many times. V gene TRBV29-1 combines with J gene TRBJ2-7; 12 bases are a match to TRBD1. Germline-derived CDR1 and CDR2 are SQVTM and ANQGSEA. Trimming at V came to 6 bases and at J to 6 bases, leaving 6 bases not matched to a gene. The CDR3 runs 13 residues. CDR3 residues: CSVGPGQGAEQYF. The DNA for the CDR3 is TGCAGCGTGGGACCGGGACAGGGGGCCGAGCAGTACTTC.

As to this clonotype: Mismatch with germline at one junction end may stem from a read error. CDR3 sequence (DNA): TGTGTCAGCAGTTCGAAGGGATGGGATTCACCCCTCCACTTT. This translates into CVSSSKGWDSPLHF. The chain joins TRBV6-5 to TRBJ1-6; D gene uncertain. Germline loops: CDR1 MNHEY, CDR2 SVGAGI. The CDR3 has 14 residues.

Regarding this clonotype: One junction end disagrees with the germline gene, perhaps due to a read error. The chain joins TRBV7-3 to TRBJ2-1, with 7 bases fitting TRBD2. CDR1 and CDR2 (germline): SGHTA, FQGTGA. This CDR3 contains 14 residues. The CDR3 DNA sequence: TGTGTCAGCAGCTTAACGACCACTAGCGTTGAGCAGTTCTTC. Its protein product is CVSSLTTTSVEQFF.

The gene calls are TRBV7-8 and TRBJ1-4; the D is unclear. V lost 2 bases to trimming and J lost 6 bases, with 10 bases between them. This CDR3 has 14 amino acids. Germline lookup yields CDR1 SGHVS and CDR2 FQNEAQ. CDR3 DNA: TGTGCCAGCAGCTTACAGACGGGGTATGAAAAACTGTTTTTT. Translated: CASSLQTGYEKLFF.

Concerning this clonotype itself: At one end the junction does not follow the germline gene, possibly because of a read error. The chain recombines TRBV4-2 with TRBJ1-2, with no clear D. The CDR3 has 15 residues. The germline V gene has CDR1 LGHNA and CDR2 YNFKEQ. The CDR3 nucleotides are TGTGTCAGCAGCCAAGATCTCGGAGTGAGCTATGGCTACACCTTC. It specifies CVSSQDLGVSYGYTF.

The chain is built from TRBV6-5 and TRBJ1-5; 7 bases align to TRBD1. The CDR3 totals 14 residues. The J segment lost 6 bases and the V segment lost 6 bases, leaving 8 bases of the junction unmatched. Germline assignment: CDR1 MNHEY and CDR2 SVGAGI. The CDR3 loop is CASSLGQVSQPQHF. In nucleotides, the CDR3 is TGTGCCAGCAGCCTAGGACAGGTAAGTCAGCCCCAGCATTTT.